These T cell receptor beta chains were read from a single sample in a study of cytomegalovirus exposure and HLA in healthy donors. Sequencing was performed with immunoSEQ multiplex PCR; in TCRdb, only in-frame clones are kept and a portion is missing. The data show some 150,000 clones, with around 80% seen just once and about 1.2% held by the top ten. Sequencing was performed on PBMCs. The origin of the receptors is a female donor in good health and CMV-seronegative. CDR3s include the opening cysteine and the closing phenylalanine or tryptophan. D genes are given only for firm matches.

TRBJ2-5,NA,TRBV11-2,CASSPTGGETQYF
TRBJ2-1,TRBD1,TRBV7-3,CASSLTGGWEQFF
TRBJ1-5,NA,TRBV28,CASSLQGNQPQHF
TRBJ2-1,NA,TRBV6-5,CASSYSHEQFF
TRBJ2-7,TRBD2,TRBV15,CATSREGGRLYEQYF
TRBJ2-7,NA,TRBV5-4,CASSPLGGGRSYEQYF
TRBJ1-1,NA,TRBV28,CASQGLQNTEAFF
TRBJ1-1,NA,TRBV10-3,CAISDASSTRGSEAFF
TRBJ1-2,NA,TRBV27,CASSFQGNYGYTF
TRBJ2-5,NA,TRBV27,CASSGRRGFQETQYF
TRBJ1-4,NA,TRBV6-5,CASSGSEAPVEKLFF
TRBJ2-7,TRBD1,TRBV19,CASSIWGTGLLYEQYF
TRBJ2-1,TRBD2,TRBV28,CASSTFGGRLYNEQFF
TRBJ1-1,TRBD1,TRBV19,CASSIWATGDTEAFF
TRBJ1-1,NA,TRBV2,CASRDGGAIMNTEAFF
TRBJ1-1,NA,TRBV19,CASRANTEAFF
TRBJ1-1,NA,TRBV18,CASSQVRGPTEAFF
TRBJ2-5,TRBD1,TRBV2,CASRPGTGEETQYF
TRBJ2-2,TRBD2,TRBV7-9,CASSLPSGRAGELFF
TRBJ2-7,NA,TRBV7-9,CASSSTETSYEQYF
TRBJ1-3,NA,TRBV5-6,CASSLAPDRNTIYF
TRBJ2-5,TRBD2,TRBV11-2,CASSSGLAGDETQYF
TRBJ2-1,NA,TRBV4-1,CASSQEIASSYNEQFF
TRBJ2-7,NA,TRBV15,CATSRALADYEQYF
TRBJ2-3,NA,TRBV29-1,CSVSPGRGDTQYF
TRBJ2-2,NA,TRBV30,CAWSAGVKGTGELFF
TRBJ1-1,NA,TRBV14,CASSRTTGRVGTEAFF
TRBJ1-1,NA,TRBV28,CASSLQGNTEAFF
TRBJ1-2,TRBD1,TRBV28,CASSGQERPYGYTF
TRBJ2-2,TRBD2,TRBV27,CASSPRGAAGANTGELFF
TRBJ2-1,TRBD2,TRBV28,CASRGTSGLLNNEQFF
TRBJ1-2,NA,TRBV7-9,CASSFRGHGYTF
TRBJ2-1,NA,TRBV11-2,CASSSDSSEQFF
TRBJ1-2,TRBD1,TRBV19,CASRHTGQGSHGYTF
TRBJ1-5,NA,TRBV19,CASTFSSNQPQHF
TRBJ2-7,TRBD1,TRBV27,CASSLGWTGEHEQYF
TRBJ1-4,TRBD1,TRBV2,CASSGGTEGATNEKLFF
TRBJ2-5,NA,TRBV7-2,CASSLSGTRLKETQYF
TRBJ1-1,NA,TRBV7-9,CAKTFGENTEAFF
TRBJ2-7,NA,TRBV7-7,CASSPRDSGYEQYF
TRBJ1-1,NA,TRBV4-1,CASSQGGAYTEAFF
TRBJ1-5,NA,TRBV4-2,CASSSNRNQPQHF
TRBJ1-3,NA,TRBV11-2,CASSSRALDAIYF
TRBJ2-7,TRBD1,TRBV5-4,CASRDRGNEQYF
TRBJ2-7,TRBD2,TRBV28,CASSFRGDEQYF
TRBJ2-7,TRBD1,TRBV5-6,CASSLVWTGEYEQYF
TRBJ2-1,TRBD2,TRBV30,CAWSPGLAGGVGEQFF
TRBJ2-2,TRBD1,TRBV5-1,CASSAGQGAWELFF
TRBJ1-4,NA,TRBV6-1,CASSETQEREKLFF
TRBJ1-2,TRBD1,TRBV18,CASSPTGDYGYTF
TRBJ1-5,TRBD1,TRBV19,CASSMATGRNQPQHF
TRBJ2-4,TRBD2,TRBV5-1,CASSPSGEAKNIQYF
TRBJ1-3,NA,TRBV6-1,CASSVSGNTIYF
TRBJ1-2,NA,TRBV6-5,CASSNIGGFGYTF
TRBJ2-1,TRBD1,TRBV25-1,CASSELPGTGGRAEQFF
TRBJ2-2,NA,TRBV9,CASSPRDTLGLFF
TRBJ2-3,TRBD2,TRBV2,CASSLTSGTDTQYF
TRBJ2-1,TRBD2,TRBV19,CASSRTSVYNEQFF
TRBJ1-2,NA,TRBV29-1,CSVEDSFNYGYTF
TRBJ1-4,NA,TRBV5-6,CASSLRTTNEKLFF